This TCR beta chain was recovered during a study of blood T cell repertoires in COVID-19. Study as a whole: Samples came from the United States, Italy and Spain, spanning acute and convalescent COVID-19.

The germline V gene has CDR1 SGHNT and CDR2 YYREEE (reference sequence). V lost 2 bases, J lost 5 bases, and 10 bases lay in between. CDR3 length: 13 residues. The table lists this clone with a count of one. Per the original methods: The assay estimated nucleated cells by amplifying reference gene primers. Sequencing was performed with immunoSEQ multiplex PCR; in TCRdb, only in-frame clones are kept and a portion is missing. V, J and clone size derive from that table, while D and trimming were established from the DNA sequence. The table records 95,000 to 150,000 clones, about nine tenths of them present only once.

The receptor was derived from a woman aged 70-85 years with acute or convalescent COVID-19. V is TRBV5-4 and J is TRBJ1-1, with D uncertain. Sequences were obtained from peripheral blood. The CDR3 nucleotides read TGTGCCAGCAGCTTAGCGGGTGCGACTGAAGCTTTCTTT. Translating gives CASSLAGATEAFF.